This TCR beta chain was identified during a study of T cells in Graves' hyperthyroidism and ophthalmopathy. Remarks on this clonotype: One junction end disagrees with the germline gene, perhaps due to a read error.

The CDR3 has 15 amino acids. Germline CDR1 is ENHRY and CDR2 is SYGVKD. RNA transcripts provided the source from which TCR beta CDR3 regions were amplified. When the TCR CDR3 underwent first-round RT-PCR, the HTBI primer set was used. In TCRdb, the multiplex PCR reads were re-called with MiXCR into one record per CDR3 protein. The sample contains over 450,000 distinct CDR3 sequences, 13% to 15% of which appear only once. The sample comprised blood. The receptor was derived from a woman aged 18-29 years with Graves' hyperthyroidism. The gene calls are TRBV10-3 and TRBJ1-6; D gene uncertain. The CDR3 sequence: CAIRSLSSYNSSLHF. The DNA of the CDR3 is TGTGCCATCCGCTCTTTGAGCTCCTATAATTCATCCCTCCACTTT.